These 26 T cell receptor beta chains originate from one sample sequenced in a study of shared clonotypes between healthy human individuals. Produced via immunoSEQ multiplex PCR; TCRdb's table is partial and in-frame only. Among about 1 million clones, approximately 80% were seen once, and the ten largest hold 0.4% to 0.55%. Sample: memory CD4+ T cells from PBMCs. The subset here: CD45RA-negative fraction. Receptor source: a man aged 18 to 29 in good health. Some clones in this sample may be carry-over from other donors' samples.

V gene TRBV7-9 combines with J gene TRBJ1-2; 8 bases are shared with TRBD1. The CDR3 length is 13 residues. V gave up 4 bases and J gave up 4 bases; unmatched junction bases: 2. The germline gives CDR1 SEHNR, CDR2 FQNEAQ (reference sequence). The chain's CDR3 is CASSWTGSYGYTF. Here the CDR3 DNA reads TGTGCCAGCAGCTGGACAGGGAGCTATGGCTACACCTTC.

The chain combines TRBV25-1 with TRBJ1-3; 10 bases are shared with TRBD1. CDR1 and CDR2 from the germline V gene are MGHDK and SYGVNS. The V and J ends lost 6 bases and 3 bases, in that order; junction bases with no gene match: 5. CDR3 length: 15 amino acids. The CDR3 coding sequence is TGTGCCAGCAGCCGACAGGGGGCTGGTGGAAACACCATATATTTT. Amino acid sequence: CASSRQGAGGNTIYF.

The V gene is TRBV7-2, the J gene TRBJ2-3, with TRBD2 matching over 8 bases. Germline CDR1 SGHTA, CDR2 FQGNSA. V shed 5 bases and J 2 bases; nucleotides not matched to a gene: 3. This CDR3 has 14 residues. CDR3 sequence (DNA): TGTGCCAGCAGCCGGACTAGCTCCACAGATACGCAGTATTTT. Protein: CASSRTSSTDTQYF.

V usage is TRBV29-1 and J usage is TRBJ2-4; no definite D call. The CDR3 consists of 13 residues. Germline CDR1 SQVTM, CDR2 ANQGSEA. The V end was cut by 3 bases, the J end by 0 bases, with 6 bases between. The CDR3 DNA reads as TGCAGCGTTGAGTTTTCAGCCAAAAACATTCAGTACTTC. Encoded protein: CSVEFSAKNIQYF.

CDR3 in amino acids: CASRHGGGTYQETQYF. As DNA, the CDR3 is TGCGCCAGCAGACATGGGGGGGGGACGTACCAAGAGACCCAGTACTTC. The chain recombines TRBV4-1 with TRBJ2-5; 7 bases align to TRBD2. Germline CDR1 is MGHRA and CDR2 is YSYEKL. The J segment lost 0 bases and the V segment lost 6 bases, leaving 10 bases of the junction unmatched. CDR3 length: 16 residues.

This clone occurred once. The identical CDR3 is also encoded by other nucleotide sequences in the sample. The chain couples TRBV2 to TRBJ1-1; TRBD1 agrees at 9 bases. CDR1 SNHLY and CDR2 FYNNEI come from the germline V gene. This CDR3 is built from 13 residues. The CDR3, as DNA: TGTGCTAGCGCGGGACAGGGGAACACTGAAGCTTTCTTT. Translating gives CASAGQGNTEAFF. Full variable domain (outside the CDR3, taken from reference TRBV2 and TRBJ1-1): EPEVTQTPSHQVTQMGQEVILRCVPISNHLYFYWYRQILGQKVEFLVSFYNNEISEKSEIFDDQFSVERPDGSNFTLKIRSTKLEDSAMYFCASAGQGNTEAFFGQGTRLTVV.

The chain uses TRBV5-5 and TRBJ1-2, with TRBD1 identical over 12 bases. Germline V CDR1 and CDR2: SGHKS, YYEKEE (reference sequence). V lost 3 bases to trimming and J lost 7 bases; unmatched junction nucleotides: 7. There are 15 residues in the CDR3. In DNA form, the CDR3 reads TGTGCCAGCAGCTGGTGGGGACAGGGGGCTCTTGGCTACACCTTC. Translation: CASSWWGQGALGYTF. Filled out from reference TRBV5-5 and TRBJ1-2, the complete variable domain reads DAGVTQSPTHLIKTRGQQVTLRCSPISGHKSVSWYQQVLGQGPQFIFQYYEKEERGRGNFPDRFSARQFPNYSSELNVNALLLGDSALYLCASSWWGQGALGYTFGSGTRLTVV.

The CDR3 here is CAISRESNYGYTF. CDR3 DNA: TGTGCCATCAGTCGGGAATCTAACTATGGCTACACCTTC. The chain employs TRBV10-3 and TRBJ1-2; D not certain. The germline V gene has CDR1 ENHRY and CDR2 SYGVKD. With 5 bases removed from V and 0 bases from J, the gap between germline ends came to 7 bases. CDR3 length equals 13 residues.

J is TRBJ2-7 and V is TRBV5-1; 8 bases are shared with TRBD1. Germline V gene lookup returns CDR1 SGHRS and CDR2 YFSETQ. V gave up 0 bases and J gave up 4 bases; unmatched junction bases: 6. This CDR3 region has 15 residues. The CDR3 bases are TGCGCCAGCAGCTTGGTGGCAGGGGGCTCGTACGAGCAGTACTTC. As protein: CASSLVAGGSYEQYF.

This sequence joins TRBV5-6 and TRBJ2-1; 10 bases are a match to TRBD2. The germline CDR1 and CDR2 sequences are SGHDT and YYEEEE. This CDR3 contains 16 residues. The J segment lost 7 bases and the V segment lost 1 base, leaving 8 bases of the junction unmatched. CDR3 bases: TGTGCCAGCAGCTTGCCCGGACTAGCGGTCGAAAATGAGCAGTTCTTC. This encodes CASSLPGLAVENEQFF.

V usage is TRBV7-6 and J usage is TRBJ1-4; D gene ambiguous. V gave up 5 bases and J gave up 7 bases, with 11 bases separating them. The CDR3 length is 13 residues. The germline V gene has CDR1 SGHVS and CDR2 FNYEAQ. The CDR3 here is CASSRTGLEKLFF. CDR3 DNA sequence: TGTGCCAGCAGCCGGACCGGTCTTGAAAAACTGTTTTTT.

This clone was observed a few times. This chain connects TRBV27 to TRBJ2-5; either TRBD1 or TRBD2 may supply D (6 bases each). The CDR3 runs 15 residues. Per germline, CDR1 MNHEY and CDR2 SMNVEV (reference sequence). V lost 7 bases to trimming and J lost 4 bases, with 19 bases between them. CDR3 residues: CASTPRGVGVETQYF. CDR3 sequence (DNA): TGTGCCAGCACACCAAGGGGGGTCGGTGTAGAGACCCAGTACTTC.

The chain combines TRBV5-6 with TRBJ2-7, with D perhaps assigned TRBD1 or TRBD2 (5 bases each). Looked up from germline, CDR1 is SGHDT and CDR2 is YYEEEE. The V gene lost 0 bases and the J gene lost 3 bases, with 10 bases spanning the gap. The CDR3 runs 14 residues. CDR3 sequence: CASSLGGAGYEQYF. DNA of the CDR3: TGTGCCAGCAGCTTGGGAGGGGCGGGCTACGAGCAGTACTTC.

The chain recombines TRBV6-1 with TRBJ2-7; D is undetermined. With 4 bases removed from V and 2 bases from J, the gap between germline ends came to 12 bases. The germline CDR1 and CDR2 sequences are MNHNS and SASEGT. The CDR3 runs to 14 residues. CDR3 nucleotides: TGTGCCAGCAGTGTTGCCGGGCCACCCTACGAGCAGTACTTC. It specifies CASSVAGPPYEQYF.

In nucleotides, the CDR3 is TGTGCCAGCAGCCTGACACTTAAGCAGTTCTTC. Translation: CASSLTLKQFF. The genes are TRBV28 and TRBJ2-1; D call uncertain. V was cut by 6 bases and J by 11 bases, with 11 bases left in between. The CDR3 extends over 11 amino acids. Germline CDR1 and CDR2: MDHEN and SYDVKM.

This chain links TRBV2 with TRBJ2-4; D might be TRBD1 or TRBD2, each matching 5 bases. The CDR3 sequence is 13 residues long. V dropped 11 bases and J dropped 0 bases, with 11 bases sitting between them. CDR1 is SNHLY, CDR2 FYNNEI, per germline. The DNA of the CDR3 is TGTGCCTGGGACGATATAGCCAAAAACATTCAGTACTTC. Residues: CAWDDIAKNIQYF. The entire variable domain, with the rest obtained from reference TRBV2 and TRBJ2-4, is as follows: EPEVTQTPSHQVTQMGQEVILRCVPISNHLYFYWYRQILGQKVEFLVSFYNNEISEKSEIFDDQFSVERPDGSNFTLKIRSTKLEDSAMYFCAWDDIAKNIQYFGAGTRLSVL.

V and J are TRBV5-1 and TRBJ2-5, with D possibly being TRBD1 (6 bases). Germline lookup yields CDR1 SGHRS and CDR2 YFSETQ. V lost 4 bases and J lost 0, with 7 bases in between. The CDR3 loop spans 13 amino acids. Here the CDR3 reads CASSGDNQETQYF. In DNA form, the CDR3 reads TGCGCCAGCAGCGGGGACAACCAAGAGACCCAGTACTTC. Full variable domain (remainder filled in from reference TRBV5-1 and TRBJ2-5): KAGVTQTPRYLIKTRGQQVTLSCSPISGHRSVSWYQQTPGQGLQFLFEYFSETQRNKGNFPGRFSGRQFSNSRSEMNVSTLELGDSALYLCASSGDNQETQYFGPGTRLLVL.

The count of this clone is one. V usage is TRBV7-8 and J usage is TRBJ1-5; 7 nucleotides match TRBD1. The CDR3 sequence is 16 residues long. With 5 bases clipped from V and 6 bases from J, the junction kept 13 bases outside the gene matches. The germline gives CDR1 SGHVS, CDR2 FQNEAQ. DNA of the CDR3: TGTGCCAGCAGCACATTAAACAGGGGTCTTCCTCAGCCCCAGCATTTT. It encodes CASSTLNRGLPQPQHF.

The J gene is TRBJ2-5, the V gene TRBV20-1, with D possibly matching TRBD2 (6 bases). Per the germline V gene, CDR1 is DFQATT and CDR2 is SNEGSKA (reference sequence). CDR3 length: 11 amino acids. The V end was cut by 3 bases, the J end by 5 bases, with 7 bases between. In DNA form, the CDR3 reads TGCAGTGCTAGCGGGAGTGAGACCCAGTACTTC. This codes for CSASGSETQYF.

Notes on this clone: The sample contains more than one DNA sequence encoding this CDR3. The rearrangement joins TRBV7-2 to TRBJ2-7; TRBD1 is a possible D gene (6 bases). The V end was cut by 1 base, the J end by 1 base, with 8 bases between. The CDR3 runs 14 residues. Germline CDR1 reads SGHTA; CDR2 reads FQGNSA. For the CDR3, the DNA is TGTGCCAGCAGCTTAGACAGGGCTTCCTACGAGCAGTACTTC. Protein: CASSLDRASYEQYF.

The chain combines TRBV7-2 with TRBJ1-1, with no clear D. CDR1 and CDR2 (germline): SGHTA, FQGNSA. This CDR3 comprises 15 residues. The V gene lost 6 bases and the J gene lost 1 base, with 15 bases spanning the gap. DNA of the CDR3: TGTGCCAGCAGACCCCCTCGCCTGACGAACACTGAAGCTTTCTTT. Amino acids: CASRPPRLTNTEAFF.

This clone was found many times. The J gene is TRBJ1-3, the V gene TRBV28, with D maybe TRBD1 (6 bases). V dropped 7 bases and J dropped 0 bases, with 10 bases sitting between them. The CDR3 is made up of 14 amino acids. The germline V gene has CDR1 MDHEN and CDR2 SYDVKM. The CDR3 DNA sequence: TGTGCCAGCACCCGGGGGGCCTCTGGAAACACCATATATTTT. Amino acids: CASTRGASGNTIYF.

J is TRBJ1-4 and V is TRBV7-2; tentative D call: TRBD1 (6 bases). Germline assignment: CDR1 SGHTA and CDR2 FQGNSA. V was shortened by 5 bases and J by 4 bases, with 11 bases between the two germline ends. The CDR3 spans 14 residues. CDR3 sequence: CASSRGGFNEKLFF. The CDR3 region has the DNA TGTGCCAGCAGCCGAGGGGGGTTTAATGAAAAACTGTTTTTT.

The V call is TRBV5-1, the J call TRBJ2-1; no firm D call. Germline-derived CDR1 and CDR2 are SGHRS and YFSETQ. Deletions cut 0 bases from V and 12 bases from J, with 13 bases between. The CDR3 has 13 amino acids. CDR3 coding DNA: TGCGCCAGCAGCTTGGCCGGGTCTTGGGGGCAGTTCTTC. It translates to CASSLAGSWGQFF.

Only a few counts were recorded for this clone. The chain couples TRBV28 to TRBJ2-3; D unresolved. The V end lost 7 bases, the J end lost 2 bases, and 10 bases lay between the germline ends. The CDR3 spans 13 residues. Germline CDR1 MDHEN, CDR2 SYDVKM. The CDR3 reads CASTGTLTDTQYF. In nucleotides, the CDR3 is TGTGCCAGCACCGGAACCCTCACAGATACGCAGTATTTT.

This chain uses TRBV5-1 with TRBJ1-1, with TRBD1 matching 10 bases. This CDR3 region has 17 residues. After removal of 5 bases from V and 0 bases from J, the junction contained 10 bases not matched to a gene. Germline CDR1 SGHRS, CDR2 YFSETQ. The CDR3: CASSRTGTGDMNTEAFF. CDR3 DNA sequence: TGCGCCAGCAGTCGGACCGGGACAGGGGACATGAACACTGAAGCTTTCTTT.